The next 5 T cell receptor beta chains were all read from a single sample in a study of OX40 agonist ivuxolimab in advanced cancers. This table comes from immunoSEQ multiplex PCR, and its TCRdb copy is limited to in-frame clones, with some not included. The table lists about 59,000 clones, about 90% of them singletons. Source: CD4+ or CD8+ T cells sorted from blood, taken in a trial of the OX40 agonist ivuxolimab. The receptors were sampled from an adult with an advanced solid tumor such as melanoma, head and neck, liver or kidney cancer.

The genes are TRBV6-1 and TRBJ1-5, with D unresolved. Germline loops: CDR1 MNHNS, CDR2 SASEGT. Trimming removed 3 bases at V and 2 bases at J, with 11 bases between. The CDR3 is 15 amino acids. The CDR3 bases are TGTGCCAGCAGTGACCGGGGTCAGGGCAATCAGCCCCAGCATTTT. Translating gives CASSDRGQGNQPQHF.

As DNA, the CDR3 is TGCGCCAGCAGCCCTCATGGGGGCGCGAGTGAAAAACTGTTTTTT. Its protein product is CASSPHGGASEKLFF. The J gene is TRBJ1-4, the V gene TRBV4-1; D perhaps matches TRBD1 (6 bases). Germline values: CDR1 MGHRA, CDR2 YSYEKL. CDR3 length: 15 amino acids. Trimming cost V 4 bases and J 7 bases, with 16 bases left between them.

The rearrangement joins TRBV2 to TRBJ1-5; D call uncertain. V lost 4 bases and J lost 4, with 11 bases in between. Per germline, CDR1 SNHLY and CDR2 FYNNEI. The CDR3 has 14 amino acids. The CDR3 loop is CASSADTHNQPQHF. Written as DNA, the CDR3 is TGTGCCAGCAGTGCAGACACGCATAATCAGCCCCAGCATTTT.

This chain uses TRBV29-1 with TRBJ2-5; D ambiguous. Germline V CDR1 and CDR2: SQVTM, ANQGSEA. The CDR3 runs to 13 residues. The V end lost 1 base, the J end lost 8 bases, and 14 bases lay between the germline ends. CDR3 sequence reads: CSVEVRQAETQYF. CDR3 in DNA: TGCAGCGTTGAAGTTAGGCAGGCCGAAACCCAGTACTTC.

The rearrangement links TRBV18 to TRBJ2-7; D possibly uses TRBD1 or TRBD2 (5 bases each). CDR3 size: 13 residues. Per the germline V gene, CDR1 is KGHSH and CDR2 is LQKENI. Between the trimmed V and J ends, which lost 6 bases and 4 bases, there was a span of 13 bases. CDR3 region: CASSGAQGYEQYF. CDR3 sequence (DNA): TGTGCCAGCTCCGGGGCGCAGGGTTACGAGCAGTACTTC.